Described below is a single T cell receptor beta chain sequence and its context. Its antigen remains unknown. Trimming took 5 bases from V and 6 from J, leaving 13 bases between them. The CDR3 totals 13 residues. Germline values: CDR1 SGHTA, CDR2 FQGNSA. This sample was taken from a study of cytomegalovirus exposure and HLA in healthy donors. Study-level findings and limits: Several of the most significant clusters appeared, in a later analysis, to be linked to common viral pathogens.

The study ran its PCR with 60 Vbeta and 13 Jbeta primers. Produced via immunoSEQ multiplex PCR; TCRdb's table is partial and in-frame only. This repertoire shows over 70,000 clones, over 60% found once; its top ten account for 7.6%. Sequenced input: PBMCs. This receptor was obtained from a man aged 35-49 years in good health and CMV-seropositive. The chain combines TRBV7-2 with TRBJ1-2; the D gene is possibly TRBD1 (6 bases). This CDR3 reads CASSPPGQHGYTF. For the CDR3, the DNA is TGTGCCAGCAGCCCCCCGGGACAACATGGCTACACCTTC. The entire variable domain, with the rest obtained from reference TRBV7-2 and TRBJ1-2, is as follows: GAGVSQSPSNKVTEKGKDVELRCDPISGHTALYWYRQSLGQGLEFLIYFQGNSAPDKSGLPSDRFSAERTGGSVSTLTIQRTQQEDSAVYLCASSPPGQHGYTFGSGTRLTVV.